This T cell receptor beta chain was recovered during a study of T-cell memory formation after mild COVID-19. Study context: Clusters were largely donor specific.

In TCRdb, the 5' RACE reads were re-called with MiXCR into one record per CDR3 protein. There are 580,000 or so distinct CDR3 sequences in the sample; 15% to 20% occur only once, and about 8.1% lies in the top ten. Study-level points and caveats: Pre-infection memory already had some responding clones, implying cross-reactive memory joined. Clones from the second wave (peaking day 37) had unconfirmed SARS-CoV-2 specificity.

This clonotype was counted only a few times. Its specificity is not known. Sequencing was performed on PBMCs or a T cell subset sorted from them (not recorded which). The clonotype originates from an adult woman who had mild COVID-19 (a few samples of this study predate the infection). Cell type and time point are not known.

In nucleotides, the CDR3 is TGTGCCACCAGTGACACCCCAGATCTTGGCGGGAGGACGAGCTACGAGCAGTACTTC. Protein sequence: CATSDTPDLGGRTSYEQYF. The rearrangement joins TRBV24-1 to TRBJ2-7, with 8 positions matching TRBD2. Germline V gene lookup returns CDR1 KGHDR and CDR2 SFDVKD. The CDR3 is 19 residues long. The ends lost 4 bases at V and 3 bases at J; junction bases unmatched: 19.